Listed here is a single TCR beta chain. TCRdb ran MiXCR on the RT-PCR reads and lists one entry per CDR3 protein. The sample has approximately 500,000 distinct CDR3 sequences, 13% to 15% seen once. The sample comes from a study of response to subunit inactivated influenza vaccine. Sequenced material: PBMCs from blood, taken less than 13 days after vaccination. This TCR derives from a man in his fifties or sixties who received an inactivated influenza vaccine.

The CDR3, as DNA: TGCGCCAGCAGCCAAGTGGTGGGCGGGAGGGCCAATGAGCAGTTCTTC. This sequence encodes CASSQVVGGRANEQFF. The chain has TRBV4-3 and TRBJ2-1; 9 nucleotides match TRBD2. V was pared by 1 base and J by 6 bases, with 7 bases of the junction left unmatched. Germline V CDR1 and CDR2: LGHNA, YSLEER. This CDR3 contains 16 residues.